The T cell receptor beta chain described here comes from a study of cytomegalovirus exposure and HLA in healthy donors. Background on the study: Sequencing of 150 million to 200 million T cells in an earlier analysis found under 120 million unique TCR beta sequences.

The CDR3 length is 15 residues. Germline V lookup: CDR1 MNHEY, CDR2 SMNVEV (reference sequence). The ends were cut back, 4 bases at V and 6 bases at J, with 17 bases in the middle. Only a few counts were recorded for this clone. Use of 60 Vbeta and 13 Jbeta primers characterized the PCR. Clones were sequenced by immunoSEQ multiplex PCR, and TCRdb holds only the in-frame ones, with some missing. The repertoire consists of roughly 140,000 clones, with roughly 82% occurring once and the leading ten covering around 5.4%. The sequence came from a man aged 25-45 years in good health and CMV-seropositive. The sample was PBMCs. The J gene is TRBJ2-3, the V gene TRBV27, with D possibly matching TRBD2 (5 bases). CDR3 DNA: TGTGCCAGCAGTTCCCTATGGCCTCAGCGGGATACGCAGTATTTT. As protein: CASSSLWPQRDTQYF.